These 6 T cell receptor beta chains share one sample of origin, sequenced in a study of immune evolution from preneoplasia to lung adenocarcinoma. TCRdb keeps only in-frame clones here, not all; method: immunoSEQ multiplex PCR. The table lists over 30,000 clones, about 74% of them singletons, with approximately 6.5% in the top ten. The material sequenced was FFPE invasive lung adenocarcinoma tissue. The receptors shown here come from a person between 60 and 69 years old with lung adenocarcinoma.

V gene TRBV29-1 combines with J gene TRBJ2-7, with D hard to call. The CDR3 runs 13 residues. The V end lost 4 bases, the J end lost 2 bases, and 12 bases lay between the germline ends. Germline CDR1 and CDR2: SQVTM and ANQGSEA. DNA of the CDR3: TGCAGCGTTGCCCGGGCGCCTACCTACGAGCAGTACTTC. This translates into CSVARAPTYEQYF.

This clone was counted a few times. The rearrangement uses TRBV28 and TRBJ2-7; 8 positions agree with TRBD1. The V segment lost 5 bases and the J segment 3 bases; nucleotides outside the gene matches: 12. Germline CDR1 is MDHEN and CDR2 is SYDVKM. This CDR3 contains 16 residues. This chain's CDR3 is CASSRAQGAGHYEQYF. The CDR3, as DNA: TGTGCCAGCAGTAGAGCGCAGGGGGCCGGCCACTACGAGCAGTACTTC.

The chain has TRBV7-2 and TRBJ2-5; D tentatively reads TRBD1 or TRBD2 (5 bases each). This CDR3 contains 15 residues. With 8 bases removed from V and 5 bases from J, the gap between germline ends came to 21 bases. The germline V gene has CDR1 SGHTA and CDR2 FQGNSA. The CDR3 region has the DNA TGTGCCAGCGGAAACACCGGGGCTCCGAGGGAGACCCAGTACTTC. It specifies CASGNTGAPRETQYF.

By sample fraction, this clone is medium-sized. This rearrangement joins TRBV7-9 to TRBJ2-7; D is unclear. CDR3 length equals 11 residues. Trimming shortened V by 5 bases and J by 7 bases, and 9 bases separated the two germline ends. CDR1 SEHNR and CDR2 FQNEAQ come from the germline V gene (reference sequence). CDR3: CASSASREQYF. Written as DNA, the CDR3 is TGTGCCAGCAGCGCATCAAGGGAGCAGTACTTC.

The chain is built from TRBV7-9 and TRBJ2-7; D is perhaps TRBD1 (5 bases). Germline lookup yields CDR1 SEHNR and CDR2 FQNEAQ (reference sequence). Trimming cost V 5 bases and J 6 bases, with 17 bases left between them. The CDR3 has 14 amino acids. CDR3 sequence (DNA): TGTGCCAGCAGCCCTCGGTGGCAGGGCGGCGAGCAGTACTTC. Translation: CASSPRWQGGEQYF.

This chain uses TRBV13 with TRBJ2-3; 8 bases agree with TRBD1. Trimming removed 5 bases from V and 0 bases from J; junction bases left unmatched: 4. This CDR3 contains 15 residues. Looked up from germline, CDR1 is PRHDT and CDR2 is FYEKMQ (reference sequence). CDR3 sequence (DNA): TGTGCCAGCAGCCCAAGGACAGGGAGCACAGATACGCAGTATTTT. This codes for CASSPRTGSTDTQYF.